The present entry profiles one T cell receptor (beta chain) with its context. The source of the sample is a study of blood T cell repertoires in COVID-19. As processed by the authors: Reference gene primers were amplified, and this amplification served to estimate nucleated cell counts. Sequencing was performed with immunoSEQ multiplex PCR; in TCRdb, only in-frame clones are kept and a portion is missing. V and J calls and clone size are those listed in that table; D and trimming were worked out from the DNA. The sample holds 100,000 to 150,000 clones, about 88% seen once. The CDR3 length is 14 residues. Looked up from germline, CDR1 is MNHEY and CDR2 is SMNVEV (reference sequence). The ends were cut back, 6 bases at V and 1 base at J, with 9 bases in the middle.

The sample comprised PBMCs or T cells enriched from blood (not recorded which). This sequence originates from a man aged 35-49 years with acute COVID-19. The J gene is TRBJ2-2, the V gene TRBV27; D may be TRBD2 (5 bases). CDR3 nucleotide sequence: TGTGCCAGCAGACCGAGCGGGAACACCGGGGAGCTGTTTTTT. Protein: CASRPSGNTGELFF.